This T cell receptor (beta chain) was identified during a study of early stage breast cancer tumors. The wider study: ER+/PR+/HER2- status applied to about 70% of the 16 invasive breast tumors. The ER+/PR+/HER2- tumors included fewer than ten ductal and four lobular carcinomas. Points from the study as a whole: Tumors had around 2.3-fold higher T cell density than normal breast.

In its sample, this clone was seen once. Its specificity is unknown. Each sample had two DNA replicates, roughly 0.48 ug blood or about 1.4 ug tissue. Profiled with immunoSEQ multiplex PCR; TCRdb holds only in-frame clones, not every one. The sample includes tens of thousands of clones, around 80% of them seen just once. Trimming pared 5 bases from V and 3 bases from J, leaving 18 bases between. Per germline, CDR1 SGHNT and CDR2 YENEEA. CDR3 length equals 16 residues. The specimen sequenced was blood. This TCR was sampled from a person aged 25 to 40 with breast cancer. This chain links TRBV11-3 with TRBJ2-3; tentatively, D is TRBD2 (6 bases). Here the CDR3 reads CASSASSVRGTDTQYF. CDR3 coding DNA: TGTGCCAGCAGCGCTTCTAGCGTGAGAGGTACAGATACGCAGTATTTT.